The 8 T cell receptor beta chains presented below share a single source sample, sequenced in a study of CXCR3-negative and CXCR3-positive naive CD8 T cells. Study-level points and caveats: CXCR3-negative naive cells had less hydrophobic TRB CDR3s than did CXCR3-positive naive cells.

TRB cDNA was prepared as libraries by UMI-labeled 5' RACE. TCRdb reprocessed the 5' RACE reads and keeps a single row for each CDR3 protein, giving no DNA. The specimen's table records about 150,000 distinct CDR3 sequences. Their recognized antigens are unknown. Sample: naive CXCR3+ CD8+ T cells from blood. As to subset: CD45RO-CCR7+CD27+CD95- naive CD8+ T cells expressing CXCR3 (TNR3+). The source is a human donor in good health. Some clones in this sample may be carry-over from other donors' samples.

The rearrangement links TRBV29-1 to TRBJ1-1. CDR3 length: 11 residues. The germline gives CDR1 SQVTM, CDR2 ANQGSEA. CDR3: CSVEGYTEAFF.

J is TRBJ2-1 and V is TRBV4-1; as DNA is missing, the TRBD2 call by TCRdb cannot be tested. This CDR3 region has 13 residues. Per germline, CDR1 MGHRA and CDR2 YSYEKL. The CDR3 is CASSPEGWAEQFF.

This chain links TRBV12-3 or TRBV12-4 with TRBJ2-3. The CDR3 spans 15 residues. The CDR3 loop is CASSSRTTSTDTQYF.

The chain is built from TRBV27 and TRBJ1-2. The germline CDR1 and CDR2 sequences are MNHEY and SMNVEV (reference sequence). CDR3 size: 14 residues. This CDR3 is CASSFHKTARGGTF.

The chain carries TRBV7-9 and TRBJ2-7; there is no DNA to check the TCRdb D call of TRBD2. Per the germline V gene, CDR1 is SEHNR and CDR2 is FQNEAQ (reference sequence). CDR3 size: 15 residues. CDR3 residues: CASSLGTSVSYEQYF.

The chain recombines TRBV5-6 with TRBJ2-1. The V gene's germline CDR1 is SGHDT and CDR2 YYEEEE. CDR3 length: 12 residues. CDR3 protein: CASSSYIDEQFF.

The chain combines TRBV4-2 with TRBJ2-7; TCRdb selects TRBD2, and the lack of DNA leaves this call unchecked. The germline V gene has CDR1 LGHNA and CDR2 YNFKEQ. This CDR3 region has 16 residues. CDR3 region: CASSQEPSGSGDEQYF.

CDR3 in amino acids: CASSQGVAYNSPLHF. The chain links TRBV4-1 to TRBJ1-6. This CDR3 is 15 amino acids long. In germline, CDR1 is MGHRA, CDR2 YSYEKL.